This TCR beta chain was recovered during a study of tumor-infiltrating lymphocytes in primary liver carcinoma. It was from approximately 20-30 mg of unsorted bulk tissue that RNA and DNA were co-extracted. TCR beta cDNA was reverse-transcribed from roughly 520 ng of total RNA. The reaction used a constant-region primer and ProtoScript II reverse transcriptase. Modified slightly, ARM-PCR produced TCR beta libraries over three nested multiplex PCR rounds. Forward primers for TRBV1-TRBV30 and a C-beta reverse primer served the first two PCR rounds, at about 10 cycles each. TCRdb reprocessed the multiplex PCR reads with MiXCR, giving one entry per CDR3 protein. The sample carries under 130,000 distinct CDR3 sequences, around 80% recorded once. The germline V and J ends were trimmed by 9 bases and 1 base, with 16 bases remaining between them. The length of the CDR3 is 15 residues. CDR1 and CDR2 from the germline V gene are SEHNR and FQNEAQ (reference sequence).

A note on this clonotype: The conserved phenylalanine or tryptophan is not found at the CDR3 terminus, so this likely reflects a read error.

The rearrangement uses TRBV7-9 and TRBJ1-5; a possible D gene is TRBD1 (5 bases). The clonotype originates from a man between 35 and 55 years old with primary liver carcinoma and hepatitis B virus infection. The sequenced material came from liver tumor tissue from sampling region 3. Subset defined: tumor region T3, left-lateral pole. As DNA, the CDR3 is TGTGCCAGTAGCCCCCAGGGAGGAAGCAATCAGCCCCAGCATTAT. Its protein product is CASSPQGGSNQPQHY.